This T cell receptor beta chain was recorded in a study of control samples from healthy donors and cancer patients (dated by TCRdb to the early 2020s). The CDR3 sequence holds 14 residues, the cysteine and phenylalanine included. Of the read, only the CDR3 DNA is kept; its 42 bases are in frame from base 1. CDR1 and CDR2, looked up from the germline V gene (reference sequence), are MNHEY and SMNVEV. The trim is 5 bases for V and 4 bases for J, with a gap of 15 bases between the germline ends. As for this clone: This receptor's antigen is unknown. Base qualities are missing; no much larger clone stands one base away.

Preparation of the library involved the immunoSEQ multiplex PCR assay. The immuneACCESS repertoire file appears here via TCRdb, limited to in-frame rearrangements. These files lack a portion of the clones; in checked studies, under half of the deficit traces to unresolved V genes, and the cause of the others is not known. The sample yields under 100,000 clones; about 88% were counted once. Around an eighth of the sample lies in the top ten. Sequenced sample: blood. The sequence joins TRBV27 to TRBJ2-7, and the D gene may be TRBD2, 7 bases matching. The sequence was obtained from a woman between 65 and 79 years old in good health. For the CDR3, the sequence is CASSPGGGGYEQYF. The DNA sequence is TGTGCCAGCAGTCCCGGGGGAGGGGGGTACGAGCAGTACTTC.